The 9 T cell receptor beta chains presented below share a single source sample, sequenced in a study of tumor and adjacent non-tumor tissue in lung cancer. Three rounds of nested PCR, following a modified ARM-PCR protocol, produced the TCRbeta library. TCRdb ran MiXCR on the multiplex PCR reads and lists one entry per CDR3 protein. The profile shows tens of thousands of distinct CDR3 sequences, about four fifths of them singletons. The template was RNA from unsorted bulk tissue. More than 3 cm separated this lung sample from the edge of the tumor. Sequencing input: distant non-tumor lung tissue. These receptors were taken from a man between 60 and 75 years old with non-small cell lung cancer.

The rearrangement joins TRBV29-1 to TRBJ1-5; TRBD1 matches 11 bases. Germline CDR1 SQVTM, CDR2 ANQGSEA. This CDR3 spans 14 amino acids. The CDR3 loop is CRAGQGASNQPQHF. In DNA form, the CDR3 reads TGCAGGGCCGGACAGGGGGCCAGCAATCAGCCCCAGCATTTT.

As to this clonotype: At one end, the junction sequence differs from germline, possibly due to a read error. The chain links TRBV5-4 to TRBJ2-6; no clear D gene. This CDR3 is built from 18 residues. Germline lookup yields CDR1 SGHNT and CDR2 YYREEE (reference sequence). In DNA, the CDR3 is TGTGCCAGTAGCCCTGGCGCAGGACCTCCCTCTGGGACCAACGTCCTGACTTTC. Its protein is CASSPGAGPPSGTNVLTF.

This clonotype appeared once. A read error is possible here, since a much larger clone lies one base away. A read error is likely, as this CDR3 ends without the conserved phenylalanine or tryptophan. V gene TRBV11-2 combines with J gene TRBJ1-2; maybe TRBD1 (6 bases). CDR1 SGHAT and CDR2 FQNNGV come from the germline V gene. The CDR3 totals 14 residues. The V and J ends lost 5 bases and 4 bases respectively, with 14 bases between them. The CDR3 region is CASSAQGWSYGYTL. The DNA of the CDR3 is TGTGCCAGCAGCGCACAGGGATGGAGCTATGGCTACACCCTC.

The V and J genes are TRBV6-5 and TRBJ2-3; no firm D call. This CDR3 spans 12 amino acids. V lost 6 bases to trimming and J lost 7 bases, with 11 bases between them. Germline V gene lookup returns CDR1 MNHEY and CDR2 SVGAGI. Here the CDR3 DNA reads TGTGCCAGCAGCGCAGGCATTAATACGCAGTATTTT. Amino acids: CASSAGINTQYF.

As regards this clonotype: Sequence at one end of the junction differs from germline and may be a read error. This chain joins TRBV11-2 and TRBJ2-6; 11 bases map to TRBD2. The CDR3 spans 18 residues. The germline V gene encodes CDR1 SGHAT and CDR2 FQNNGV. CDR3: CASNPTSGGVTRANVLTF. CDR3 nucleotides: TGTGCCAGCAATCCAACTAGCGGGGGAGTCACTAGGGCCAATGTCCTGACTTTC.

V is TRBV12-3 or TRBV12-4 and J is TRBJ2-5; D is unresolved. Between the trimmed V and J ends, which lost 5 bases and 5 bases, there was a span of 15 bases. The CDR3 sequence is 14 residues long. DNA of the CDR3: TGTGCCAGCAGTATCCCAGACACTCAGGAGACCCAGTACTTC. Protein: CASSIPDTQETQYF.

V is TRBV29-1 and J is TRBJ2-2, with D maybe TRBD1 (6 bases). Germline values: CDR1 SQVTM, CDR2 ANQGSEA. Between the trimmed V and J ends, which lost 5 bases and 4 bases, there was a span of 14 bases. The CDR3 spans 14 residues. The CDR3 loop reads CSVREHRATGELFF. CDR3 in DNA: TGCAGCGTTCGTGAGCACAGGGCCACCGGGGAGCTGTTTTTT.

Note on this clonotype: Germline is not matched at one junction end, which may reflect a read error. The V and J genes are TRBV28 and TRBJ2-1, with 7 positions matching TRBD2. The germline gives CDR1 MDHEN, CDR2 SYDVKM. The CDR3 runs to 15 residues. The CDR3 sequence is CASSSIILASNGQFF. In DNA form, the CDR3 reads TGTGCCAGCAGTTCGATAATACTAGCGTCGAATGGGCAGTTCTTC.

A word on this clonotype: A read error may produce the germline difference seen at one junction end. The chain is built from TRBV29-1 and TRBJ1-2; 9 bases align to TRBD1. The V gene's germline CDR1 is SQVTM and CDR2 ANQGSEA. CDR3 length equals 14 residues. This CDR3 is CNVSQGARAYGYTF. As DNA, the CDR3 is TGCAACGTTTCACAGGGGGCCCGCGCCTATGGCTACACCTTT.